This TCR beta chain was obtained from a study of blood T cell repertoires in COVID-19. The overall study: Samples of COVID-19 (acute and convalescent) were obtained from the United States, Italy and Spain. Sample material is recorded as cDNA or gDNA derived from T cells, B-cell-depleted T cells, or PBMCs.

Under the authors' procedure: Amplification of reference gene primers provided the estimated nucleated cell counts. Sequenced by immunoSEQ multiplex PCR; TCRdb stores in-frame clones only, minus some. V and J calls plus clone size are reproduced from that table; the DNA served to infer D and trimming. The sample lists approximately 68,000 clones; roughly 85% were seen once. The CDR3 length is 15 residues. The germline V gene has CDR1 MNHEY and CDR2 SVGEGT. After removal of 5 bases from V and 8 bases from J, the junction contained 10 bases not matched to a gene. This receptor was identified in a woman aged 80 or older with active or convalescent COVID-19. This chain connects TRBV6-2 or TRBV6-3 to TRBJ2-1; 9 bases line up with TRBD2. Sample: peripheral blood. The CDR3 DNA follows: TGTGCCAGCAGTACGGGCGGGGGGGCCGTGGATGAGCAGTTCTTC. It translates to CASSTGGGAVDEQFF.